One and the same sample provided the 8 T cell receptor beta chains below, sequenced in a study of blood T cell repertoires in COVID-19. TCRdb's table, derived via immunoSEQ multiplex PCR, lists solely in-frame clones and lacks some. The data contain just under 65,000 clones, around 76% of them seen just once; the ten biggest clones take up roughly 4.8%. The sequenced sample was peripheral blood. The origin of the receptors is a human donor in a cohort sampled during active COVID-19.

V gene TRBV5-6 combines with J gene TRBJ2-1; D unclear. Per germline, CDR1 SGHDT and CDR2 YYEEEE. Trimming left V 0 bases short and J 0 bases short, with 7 bases between. The CDR3 contains 15 residues. The CDR3 DNA is TGTGCCAGCAGCTTGGTTGTTAGCTCCTACAATGAGCAGTTCTTC. It yields the protein CASSLVVSSYNEQFF.

This chain connects TRBV5-1 to TRBJ2-7; TRBD1 aligns across 7 bases. CDR1 and CDR2 from the germline V gene are SGHRS and YFSETQ. Losses at the gene ends were 4 bases for V and 0 bases for J; bases not matched to a gene: 7. The CDR3 totals 15 residues. The CDR3 region has the DNA TGCGCCAGCAGCATATCAGGGGGATTCTCCTACGAGCAGTACTTC. Encoded protein: CASSISGGFSYEQYF.

This clone came up a few times. The rearrangement joins TRBV28 to TRBJ2-4; D is unresolved. The germline V gene encodes CDR1 MDHEN and CDR2 SYDVKM. This CDR3 has 13 residues. The V and J ends lost 6 bases and 4 bases respectively, with 10 bases between them. This CDR3 reads CASSRDGKNIQYF. For the CDR3, the DNA is TGTGCCAGCAGCCGAGACGGGAAAAACATTCAGTACTTC. The entire variable domain, with the rest obtained from reference TRBV28 and TRBJ2-4, is as follows: DVKVTQSSRYLVKRTGEKVFLECVQDMDHENMFWYRQDPGLGLRLIYFSYDVKMKEKGDIPEGYSVSREKKERFSLILESASTNQTSMYLCASSRDGKNIQYFGAGTRLSVL.

The gene calls are TRBV7-3 and TRBJ1-1; no reliable D call. The CDR3 has 13 residues. The germline V and J ends were trimmed by 1 base and 7 bases, with 10 bases remaining between them. In germline, CDR1 is SGHTA, CDR2 FQGTGA. CDR3 sequence: CASSLRGSSEAFF. CDR3 nucleotides: TGTGCCAGCAGCTTAAGAGGCAGCAGTGAAGCTTTCTTT.

This chain connects TRBV3-1 (or the pseudogene TRBV3-2) to TRBJ1-1, with 7 positions matching TRBD1. The CDR3 consists of 12 residues. Germline V gene data show CDR1 as LGHDT and CDR2 as YNNKEL (reference sequence). J lost 8 bases, V lost 6 bases, and 6 bases had no gene match. The CDR3 spells CASSPPGQEAFF. CDR3 sequence (DNA): TGTGCCAGCAGTCCGCCGGGACAGGAAGCTTTCTTT.

This clone was counted between two and nine times. The gene calls are TRBV5-5 and TRBJ1-1; TRBD1 agrees at 8 bases. J was trimmed by 0 bases and V by 4 bases; bases with no gene match: 2. The CDR3 consists of 14 residues. The germline V gene encodes CDR1 SGHKS and CDR2 YYEKEE (reference sequence). CDR3 sequence: CASSLQGVNTEAFF. The CDR3, as DNA: TGTGCCAGCAGCCTACAGGGGGTGAACACTGAAGCTTTCTTT.

V is TRBV18 and J is TRBJ2-7; tentatively, D is TRBD2 (5 bases). The length of the CDR3 is 16 residues. Germline lookup yields CDR1 KGHSH and CDR2 LQKENI. Trimming removed 5 bases from V and 2 bases from J, with 19 bases in between. In DNA form, the CDR3 reads TGTGCCAGCTCAGCGACAAGAGGACTTTTAACCTACGAGCAGTACTTC. This codes for CASSATRGLLTYEQYF.

The chain is built from TRBV20-1 and TRBJ2-1, with TRBD1 as a possible D gene (6 bases). This CDR3 region has 13 residues. CDR1 and CDR2 (germline): DFQATT, SNEGSKA (reference sequence). Trimming shortened V by 3 bases and J by 4 bases, and 10 bases separated the two germline ends. CDR3 sequence reads: CSASRQGYNEQFF. CDR3 DNA sequence: TGCAGTGCTAGTAGGCAGGGGTACAATGAGCAGTTCTTC.